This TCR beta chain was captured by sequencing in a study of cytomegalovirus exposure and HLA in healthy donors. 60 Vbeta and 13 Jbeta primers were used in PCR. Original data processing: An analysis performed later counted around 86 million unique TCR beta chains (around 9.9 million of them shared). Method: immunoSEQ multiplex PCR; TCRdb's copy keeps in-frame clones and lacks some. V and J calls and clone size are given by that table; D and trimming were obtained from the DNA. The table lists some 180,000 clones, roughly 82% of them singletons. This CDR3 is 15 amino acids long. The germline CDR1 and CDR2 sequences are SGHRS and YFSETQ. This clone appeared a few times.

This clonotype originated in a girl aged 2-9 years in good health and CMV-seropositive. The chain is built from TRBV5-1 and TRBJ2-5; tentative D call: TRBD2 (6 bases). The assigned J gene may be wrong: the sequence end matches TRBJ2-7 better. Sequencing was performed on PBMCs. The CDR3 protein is CASSLGAGTSYEQYF. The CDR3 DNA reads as TGCGCCAGCAGCTTGGGAGCGGGTACCTCCTACGAGCAGTACTTC.